The 8 T cell receptor beta chains given below trace back to one sample, sequenced in a study of T cell responses to AZD1222 COVID-19 vaccine (dated by TCRdb to the early 2020s). Interpreted using the paper, the time point label stands for: baseline before first vaccination. Receptors were amplified or captured by the immunoSEQ multiplex PCR assay. As stored in TCRdb, this immuneACCESS dataset retains in-frame rearrangements with V and J assigned. A fraction of the clones does not appear; measured against another copy, unresolved V genes explain less than half of the discrepancy, and the remainder lacks a known reason. Counted in this sample were around 190,000 clones; 85% to 90% of them appeared once. The leading ten clones occupy approximately 0.49% of the sample. Sample: peripheral blood, taken on day 0 of AZD1222 vaccination. The receptor source for this set is an adult in good health.

The chain links TRBV6-5 to TRBJ1-4; TRBD1 is a possible D gene (5 bases). This CDR3 contains 15 residues. Germline V gene data show CDR1 as MNHEY and CDR2 as SVGAGI. Trimming removed 6 bases from V and 8 bases from J, with 19 bases in between. The CDR3 nucleotides are TGTGCCAGCAGAATGAAAAGGGACCTGCGAGAAAAACTGTTTTTT. Amino acids: CASRMKRDLREKLFF.

This chain joins TRBV6-5 and TRBJ1-6; D unresolved. The CDR3 loop spans 14 amino acids. In germline, CDR1 is MNHEY, CDR2 SVGAGI. V was pared by 5 bases and J by 9 bases, with 14 bases between. The CDR3 DNA reads TGTGCCAGCAGTACTACTCCGGTGGGTTCACCCCTCCACTTT. Translation: CASSTTPVGSPLHF.

This chain links TRBV24-1 with TRBJ1-2, with D uncertain. Per the germline V gene, CDR1 is KGHDR and CDR2 is SFDVKD. Deletions cut 3 bases from V and 4 bases from J, with 14 bases between. This CDR3 region has 15 residues. The CDR3 region has the DNA TGTGCCACCAGTGATGGAGATACAGCTCTCTATGGCTACACCTTC. It translates to CATSDGDTALYGYTF.

The rearrangement uses TRBV7-6 and TRBJ2-5; D is unclear. Looked up from germline, CDR1 is SGHVS and CDR2 is FNYEAQ. Trimming took 3 bases from V and 2 from J, leaving 10 bases between them. The CDR3 has 14 amino acids. The chain's CDR3 is CASSFADAQETQYF. CDR3 coding DNA: TGTGCCAGCAGCTTCGCGGACGCTCAAGAGACCCAGTACTTC.

The rearrangement joins TRBV3-1 (or the pseudogene TRBV3-2) to TRBJ2-7; 7 positions match TRBD1. Germline CDR1 reads LGHDT; CDR2 reads YNNKEL (reference sequence). The length of the CDR3 is 13 residues. After removal of 5 bases from V and 2 bases from J, the junction contained 3 bases not matched to a gene. DNA of the CDR3: TGTGCCAGCAGCTCGGGACAGACCTACGAGCAGTACTTC. It translates to CASSSGQTYEQYF.

The chain has TRBV6-2 or TRBV6-3 and TRBJ2-7, with 14 bases aligning to TRBD2. This CDR3 has 14 residues. Germline assignment: CDR1 MNHEY and CDR2 SVGEGT. V shed 6 bases, J shed 3 bases, and the junction held 1 base outside the gene matches. The CDR3 DNA follows: TGTGCCAGCAGCGGACTAGCGGGGGGCTACGAGCAGTACTTC. It specifies CASSGLAGGYEQYF.

The chain employs TRBV28 and TRBJ1-2; TRBD1 is a possible D gene (6 bases). V was clipped by 5 bases and J by 5 bases, with 12 bases between them. CDR3 length: 13 amino acids. CDR1 MDHEN and CDR2 SYDVKM come from the germline V gene. CDR3 protein: CASSPGAGYGYTF. In DNA form, the CDR3 reads TGTGCCAGCAGTCCGGGGGCTGGGTATGGCTACACCTTC.

V and J are TRBV24-1 and TRBJ2-3; D is possibly TRBD2 (8 bases). Germline V gene lookup returns CDR1 KGHDR and CDR2 SFDVKD. The length of the CDR3 is 16 residues. V lost 4 bases to trimming and J lost 6 bases, with 19 bases between them. CDR3 residues: CATSELTGTSSDTQYF. CDR3 nucleotide sequence: TGTGCCACCAGTGAATTGACAGGGACTAGTAGCGATACGCAGTATTTT.